This T cell receptor beta chain was recorded in a study of identical twins. Template switching added a universal primer site, and cDNA bore unique molecular identifiers. TCRdb re-analysed the 5' RACE reads in MiXCR, keeping a single row per CDR3 protein. This table has roughly 750,000 distinct CDR3 sequences, about 20% appearing once. Trimming removed 4 bases from V and 6 bases from J, with 17 bases in between. This CDR3 region has 14 residues. Germline CDR1 SGHKS, CDR2 YYEKEE (reference sequence). These same data were also listed under a study on T cells expressing NK-cell markers. From that report: Seven of the eight sequenced donors were classified as HCMV-seropositive, and one was classified as seronegative.

Sequencing input: PBMCs. This chain uses TRBV5-5 with TRBJ2-7; no reliable D call. This TCR derives from a woman between 18 and 30 years old in good health. The CDR3 loop is CASSLGWGPVEQYF. The DNA for the CDR3 is TGTGCCAGCAGCCTGGGGTGGGGTCCGGTCGAGCAGTACTTC. The complete variable domain, with remaining parts taken from reference TRBV5-5 and TRBJ2-7, reads DAGVTQSPTHLIKTRGQQVTLRCSPISGHKSVSWYQQVLGQGPQFIFQYYEKEERGRGNFPDRFSARQFPNYSSELNVNALLLGDSALYLCASSLGWGPVEQYFGPGTRLTVT.